The clone carrying this T cell receptor (beta chain) was observed once. Its ends do not fully match the called genes, so a read error is possible. The data are from a study of Graves' ophthalmopathy and Graves' hyperthyroidism. The TCR beta CDR3 regions underwent amplification from RNA transcripts. Investigators did first-round RT-PCR with HTBI primers, then second-round multiplex PCR. TCRdb re-called the multiplex PCR reads with MiXCR, one entry per CDR3 protein. The data show roughly 50,000 distinct CDR3 sequences, with 50% seen just once and 20% to 25% held by the top ten. Germline V lookup: CDR1 SGHTA, CDR2 FQGNSA. The CDR3 is 15 amino acids.

Sequenced input: peripheral blood. This receptor was taken from an adult man with Graves' ophthalmopathy. J is TRBJ1-4 and V is TRBV7-2, with D uncertain. The CDR3 DNA sequence: TGTGCCAGCGGCTTTCCTGAGGGCCCTAATGAAAGACCGTTTTTT. It specifies CASGFPEGPNERPFF.